This T cell receptor beta chain is from a study of OX40 agonist ivuxolimab in advanced cancers. Whole-study context: Ivuxolimab is a fully human IgG2 antibody that activates OX40 (CD134). Overall study findings and caveats: With doses of 0.1 to 3.0 mg/kg, CD4+ and CD8+ blood T cells had undergone clonal expansion by week 6. The average count of expanded clones was higher among CD8+ T cells than among CD4+.

Turning to this clone: The antigen is not known.

Germline CDR1 and CDR2: LGHNA and YSLEER. J lost 12 bases, V lost 4 bases, and 12 bases had no gene match. The CDR3 runs 15 residues. Sampling times: baseline, cycle 4 day 1, cycle 7 day 1. This table comes from immunoSEQ multiplex PCR, and its TCRdb copy is limited to in-frame clones, with some not included. The sample holds around 140,000 clones; under 95% are singletons and the top ten take roughly 1%. Here the sequenced sample was CD4+ or CD8+ T cells sorted from blood, taken in a trial of the OX40 agonist ivuxolimab. This chain joins TRBV4-3 and TRBJ2-1, with 10 positions matching TRBD2. The source of this sequence is an adult with an advanced solid tumor such as melanoma, head and neck, liver or kidney cancer. CDR3 nucleotide sequence: TGCGCCAGCAGCCTTGGGACTAGCGAACCGTTTGCGCAGTTCTTC. Translated: CASSLGTSEPFAQFF.